This TCR beta chain was profiled in a study of T cell responses to AZD1222 COVID-19 vaccine (dated by TCRdb to the early 2020s). Describing the broader study: Because spike-specific TCR depth and breadth did not differ between the two schedules, AZD1222 recipients who got a second dose at roughly 4 weeks were pooled with those who got a second dose at roughly 12 weeks. A total of around 240 trial participants underwent TCR sequencing, of whom 207 received two doses of AZD1222 and 26 received two doses of the MenACWY control vaccine. Trial participants were enrolled by age into 18-55, 56-69 and 70-plus year subgroups, with around 140, 26 and 57 TCR-sequenced participants respectively. Broader findings and caveats from the paper: Vaccine-associated CD4 TCRs spanned the whole spike protein, with dominant responses in regions 160-218 and 743-854. Epitopes outside the regions mutated in the B.1.351 and B.1.1.7 variants were reportedly recognized by nearly half of the unique spike-specific TCRs. No day 14 peak-response samples were available, so repertoires were characterized only after the peak T cell response. Conclusions about previously exposed vaccinees were limited because only six AZD1222 recipients were SARS-CoV-2 seropositive at baseline. A significant rise in spike-specific TCR breadth and depth was observed after two AZD1222 doses relative to day 0 and relative to MenACWY recipients. Most participants were white British and females outnumbered males, and the authors suggested that clonal diversity may have been underestimated. The 56-69-year group was small, and its depth increase did not reach significance, likely because of low power.

CDR1 LGHDT and CDR2 YNNKEL are derived from the germline V gene (reference sequence). The V end loses 4 bases and the J end loses 4 bases, and a stretch of 10 bases separates them. Its CDR3 holds 13 amino acids, cysteine through phenylalanine. The kept DNA is CDR3 alone, 39 bases in frame from the first base. The CDR3 regions of human TCRbeta chains were analyzed by immunosequencing. Regarding the original processing steps: TCRs in the repertoires were compared against a reference library of SARS-CoV-2-specific TCRs that had been generated with the MIRA antigen-specificity platform. Breadth was defined as the fraction of unique TCRs that were SARS-CoV-2-associated. Depth was defined as the fraction of total T cells that were SARS-CoV-2-associated. Using the MIRA data, each spike-specific TCR was assigned both to the spike region to which the TCR was reactive and to a CD4 or CD8 class. Log10-transformed breadth and depth values were compared by one-way ANOVA with Sidak's multiple comparisons tests. Drawn from immuneACCESS, this table holds only the in-frame rearrangements with V and J called that TCRdb kept. Clones are partly lost; checked studies trace under half to an unresolved V gene and leave the rest unexplained. Clone size and the V and J calls come from that table; the DNA yielded D and trimming. The sample records 58,000 or so clones, less than 90% of which are singletons. The ten top clones hold less than 9.5% of the sample.

Concerning this clone: What this receptor recognizes is not known. The input lacks base qualities; no much larger clone sits a single base away.

What this sample's time point label stands for: baseline before first vaccination. Vaccinee samples were obtained from the UK trials COV001 and COV002, which included a single-blind randomized controlled phase 2/3 trial of AZD1222 (ChAdOx1 nCoV-19) in healthy adults. Trial participant PBMC samples were collected at day 0 and day 28 after the second dose for TCRbeta chain sequencing. This clonotype originated in an adult in good health. The chain couples TRBV3-1 (or the pseudogene TRBV3-2) to TRBJ1-2, with a weak D call of TRBD1 (5 bases match). Sequences were derived from peripheral blood, sampled on day 0 of AZD1222 vaccination. CDR3 protein: CASSLAGAYGYTF. The bases are TGTGCCAGCAGCCTGGCCGGGGCCTATGGCTACACCTTC.